The sequence of this T cell receptor beta chain was determined in a study of blood T cell repertoires in COVID-19. Background on the study: PBMCs, B-cell-depleted T cells, or T cells were the source of the cDNA or gDNA that made up the material.

Method: immunoSEQ multiplex PCR; TCRdb's copy keeps in-frame clones and lacks some. This sample has 140,000 or so clones, with around 90% found just once. This clone was recorded once. The CDR3 has 14 residues. CDR1 is SGHRS, CDR2 YFSETQ, per germline. Trimming cost V 4 bases and J 5 bases; bases outside gene matches: 3. The gene calls are TRBV5-1 and TRBJ2-5; 12 bases align to TRBD2. The sequenced sample consisted of peripheral blood. This TCR derives from a human donor in a cohort sampled during active COVID-19. CDR3 coding DNA: TGCGCCAGCAGCCTAGGGACTAGCGGGGAGACCCAGTACTTC. Amino acid sequence: CASSLGTSGETQYF.